These 6 T cell receptor beta chains were sequenced from one sample in a study of T cells in Graves' hyperthyroidism and ophthalmopathy. From RNA transcripts, TCR beta CDR3 regions were amplified. HTBI primers drove first-round RT-PCR of the TCR CDR3. One entry per CDR3 protein, called by TCRdb with MiXCR from the multiplex PCR reads. The table includes about 380,000 distinct CDR3 sequences, around an eighth detected once. The specimen sequenced was blood. These receptors originate from a man aged 25 to 40 with Graves' hyperthyroidism that later progressed to Graves' ophthalmopathy.

There are a few counts of this clonotype. This sequence joins TRBV13 and TRBJ2-5; a weak D match, TRBD2 (5 bases). The CDR3 loop spans 15 amino acids. Looked up from germline, CDR1 is PRHDT and CDR2 is FYEKMQ (reference sequence). Trimming pared 0 bases from V and 5 bases from J, leaving 13 bases between. CDR3 amino acids: CASSLGPSGVETQYF. The CDR3 DNA is TGTGCCAGCAGCTTAGGTCCGTCCGGGGTGGAGACCCAGTACTTC.

This clonotype occurred a few times. V gene TRBV7-3 combines with J gene TRBJ2-5; D not resolved. There are 13 residues in the CDR3. Per germline, CDR1 SGHTA and CDR2 FQGTGA. Trimming shortened V by 5 bases and J by 5 bases, and 12 bases separated the two germline ends. The chain's CDR3 is CASSPNLDETQYF. The CDR3 DNA sequence: TGTGCCAGCAGCCCTAACTTGGACGAGACCCAGTACTTC.

This clonotype was recorded many times. The V call is TRBV2, the J call TRBJ1-5; perhaps TRBD1 as D (6 bases). The CDR3 has 14 residues. From germline, CDR1 is SNHLY and CDR2 FYNNEI. Trimming left V 0 bases short and J 4 bases short, with 7 bases between. The CDR3 DNA follows: TGTGCCAGCAGTGAAGCCCAGGGGAATCAGCCCCAGCATTTT. It is translated as CASSEAQGNQPQHF. Filled out from reference TRBV2 and TRBJ1-5, the complete variable domain reads EPEVTQTPSHQVTQMGQEVILRCVPISNHLYFYWYRQILGQKVEFLVSFYNNEISEKSEIFDDQFSVERPDGSNFTLKIRSTKLEDSAMYFCASSEAQGNQPQHFGDGTRLSIL.

This clonotype was counted a few times. The V call is TRBV18, the J call TRBJ2-1; 9 bases agree with TRBD2. The trim removed 4 bases at V and 0 bases at J, leaving 4 bases unmatched. Germline-derived CDR1 and CDR2 are KGHSH and LQKENI. This CDR3 region has 16 residues. As DNA, the CDR3 is TGTGCCAGCTCACTAGGTAGCGGGAGCTCCTACAATGAGCAGTTCTTC. This codes for CASSLGSGSSYNEQFF.

This clonotype was observed many times. The genes are TRBV24-1 and TRBJ2-5; D not resolved. Per germline, CDR1 KGHDR and CDR2 SFDVKD. The CDR3 runs to 12 residues. V lost 4 bases to trimming and J lost 5 bases, with 7 bases between them. For the CDR3, the DNA is TGTGCCACCAGTGAGGACGCTGAGACCCAGTACTTC. This gives the protein CATSEDAETQYF.

This clonotype came up a few times. A much larger clone sits a single nucleotide away, making a read error possible. The rearrangement uses TRBV7-2 and TRBJ2-3, with D maybe TRBD2 (6 bases). The CDR3 sequence is 14 residues long. Germline CDR1 and CDR2: SGHTA and FQGNSA. The CDR3 reads CASSLSGTTDAQYF. The DNA of the CDR3 is TGTGCCAGCAGCCTTAGCGGAACCACAGATGCGCAGTATTTT.